This T cell receptor (beta chain) appears in the sequencing data of a study of cytomegalovirus exposure and HLA in healthy donors. The study, taken as a whole, reports: Using the classifier, cytomegalovirus status was reportedly diagnosed with high specificity and sensitivity. Later on, an analysis showed TCR association rates differing by HLA locus, with DRB1 the most and HLA-C the fewest. V- and J-gene trimming in TCR beta was tied to a missense DCLRE1C variant by an analysis performed later. Across donors, presence/absence analyses took sequencing depth to be roughly uniform.

Amplification used 60 Vbeta primers and 13 Jbeta primers. Repertoires were generated with immunoSEQ multiplex PCR, while TCRdb's copy carries only in-frame clones and drops some. The data show approximately 150,000 clones, roughly 70% seen once. Remarks on this clone: Its antigen remains unidentified.

Germline V CDR1 and CDR2: MDHEN, SYDVKM. Trimming cost V 3 bases and J 2 bases; bases outside gene matches: 3. The CDR3 extends over 15 amino acids. This TCR was sampled from a woman between 40 and 55 years old in good health and CMV-seronegative. Material for sequencing was PBMCs. J is TRBJ2-5 and V is TRBV28; 10 bases map to TRBD1. In DNA, the CDR3 is TGTGCCAGCAGTTTTAGGGGACAGGGGCAAGAGACCCAGTACTTC. Its protein product is CASSFRGQGQETQYF.